What follows is one T cell receptor beta chain and its context. The sample holds a few counts of this clonotype. Its specific antigen is unknown. Per-nucleotide qualities are absent, and no much larger clonotype sits a single base away. The germline V gene (reference sequence) sets CDR1 to SEHNR and CDR2 to FQNEAQ. Reading from cysteine to phenylalanine, the CDR3 counts 16 amino acids. The entry retains the CDR3 DNA only, 48 bases that are in frame from base 1. Clipping removes 1 base from V and 1 base from J, with 7 as the unmatched junction base count. This sample was included in a study of blood T cells in healthy people across ages (dated by TCRdb to between 2015 and 2017). Regarding the research as a whole: In model experiments, template switching captured roughly one uniquely barcoded TCR beta cDNA molecule for every two T cells. To track age-related changes in TCR beta repertoire diversity, the study relied on deep sequencing normalized with unique cDNA molecular identifiers. The donors were divided into four age groups: young (average about 15 years), middle-aged (over 35), aged (around 59) and long-lived (about 84). Two additional independent replicas of 1 million unique cDNA reads from the same blood draw were analyzed for two donors (one aged 18 to 29 and one aged 80 or older).

Points the paper makes about the study in general: Observed TCR beta diversity per million T cells fell roughly linearly with age, and a significant reduction was already apparent by age around 40. Since profiling was done on bulk unsorted PBMCs, naive and antigen-experienced compartments could not be conclusively compared. Donor CMV infection status was unknown, potentially confounding age-related changes in expanded clonotypes. Total diversity estimates from one million sequenced T cells were considered lower bounds and underestimates. Observed TCR beta diversity correlated strongly with the percentage of naive T cells measured by flow cytometry. The long-lived group showed more naive CD4+ T cells, fewer expanded clones and increased TCR diversity than the aged group, suggesting age selection.

Library creation used 5' RACE. The sample was run on an Illumina HiSeq 2500. A second about 7 to 11 cycle PCR used a sample-barcoded 5' primer and a J-beta primer mix. A template-switch 5' adaptor carrying 12 random nucleotides introduced a unique molecular identifier onto each TCR beta cDNA molecule. Each sample yielded at least 3 million CDR3-containing paired-end reads. The Mint cDNA synthesis kit, primed by a TRBC-specific oligonucleotide, was used to synthesize first-strand cDNA from all RNA. After uracil-DNA glycosylase treatment, a first 18-cycle PCR used universal primers M1SS and BC2_uni_R on all cDNA. In the original analysis: Each sample was normalized by randomly selecting 1 million high-quality reads, each carrying a distinct molecular identifier. Reads sharing molecular identifiers were discarded rather than binned into consensus sequences. MiTCR, set to a Q25 quality threshold and the strictest error-elimination algorithm, was used for CDR3 identification, clonotype clustering and error correction. A nonparametric unseen species model with Euler transformation was used to estimate lower-bound total TCR beta diversity. The public reads were reprocessed in TCRdb via fastp at Q25 and MiXCR, keeping in-frame beta chains. Every CDR3 protein is listed once, alongside the most common genes and DNA of its rows. The V and J calls, along with clone size, are taken from TCRdb and not from the paper's own processing. The sample yields just under 550,000 distinct CDR3 sequences; less than 25% were counted once. Of the sample, just under 9% is held by the ten largest clones.

The donors were roughly 40 Caucasian individuals from Russia, aged roughly 6 to 100 years, who were systemically healthy. Ten milliliters of peripheral blood were drawn from each donor into EDTA-treated Vacutainer tubes. Ficoll-Paque density-gradient centrifugation was used to isolate PBMCs, with at least 7 million per sample. Trizol reagent was used to extract total RNA from PBMCs, with at least 5 micrograms per sample. The percentages of naive CD45RAhigh/CD27high T cells were determined by flow cytometry on a PBMC aliquot from every donor. These data also formed part of another study, on T cells of mothers and their children. The second study, in turn, reports: The donors were nine systemically healthy Caucasian individuals, made up of three mothers and their six children. cDNA synthesis used all of the extracted RNA, with roughly 1.6 ug of RNA in each 15 ul reaction. In the second PCR, sample barcodes and 2-4 random nucleotides were introduced via the M1S primer. Each mother yielded over 10 million TCR beta CDR3 reads and each child 2.5 million to 3 million reads. Thymic selection shapes the output of TCR recombination in a similar way in related and unrelated pairs, and inherited differences have a minor effect. Normalized repertoire overlap was always found to be slightly, but never significantly, higher in related mother-child pairs than in unrelated mother-child pairs. With a sensitivity of around 97 clones per million clonotypes, no persistent microchimeric T cell clones were detected. Deep NGS was used in the study to compare the TCR beta repertoires of mothers and children and to look for features that separate related mother-child pairs from unrelated individuals. On average, the children were about 12 +/- 4 years old, while the mothers were approximately 41 +/- 4 years old. After adapter ligation was performed with NEBNext reagents, the libraries were sequenced on an Illumina HiSeq 2000 with 100+100 nt paired-end reads. To prevent cross-contamination, the mother and child libraries were prepared one month apart and sequenced in separate runs. For each donor, between about 500,000 and 2,200,000 distinct TCR beta clonotypes were identified. Naive TCR beta clonotypes were estimated from low-frequency clonotypes matched to each donor's FACS-determined naive share, without sorting.

The chain is assembled from TRBV7-9 and TRBJ2-7; TRBD2 lines up with 7 middle nucleotides. Input material: blood. The TCR originated in a boy between 10 and 17 years old in good health. CDR3 reads: CASSLEGLLGSYEQYF. In nucleotides, the sequence is TGTGCCAGCAGCTTAGAGGGACTATTAGGGTCCTACGAGCAGTACTTC.